This T cell receptor (beta chain) was sequenced in a study of shared clonotypes between healthy human individuals. Data came from immunoSEQ multiplex PCR; TCRdb stores just in-frame clones and leaves some out. The sample has some 2.1 million clones; about 94% are singletons. CD8 cells classed as naive were CD45RO-negative and positively selected for CCR7, excluding terminally differentiated effector memory CD45RA+ cells. The CDR3 totals 14 residues. Germline V CDR1 and CDR2: SGDLS, YYNGEE. Trimming at V came to 0 bases and at J to 7 bases, leaving 4 bases not matched to a gene. The chain links TRBV9 to TRBJ2-3; 8 bases match TRBD2. Source material: naive CD8+ T cells sorted from blood. The TCR sequence derives from a man aged 18 to 30 in good health. The CDR3 sequence: CASSVDGGANTQYF. As DNA, the CDR3 is TGTGCCAGCAGCGTAGACGGGGGGGCGAATACGCAGTATTTT. Together with reference TRBV9 and TRBJ2-3, the CDR3 gives the full variable domain: DSGVTQTPKHLITATGQRVTLRCSPRSGDLSVYWYQQSLDQGLQFLIQYYNGEERAKGNILERFSAQQFPDLHSELNLSSLELGDSALYFCASSVDGGANTQYFGPGTRLTVL.